One sample yielded the 17 T cell receptor beta chains listed below, sequenced in a study of T cells in Graves' hyperthyroidism and ophthalmopathy. RNA transcripts were the template for amplifying TCR beta CDR3 regions. Using the HTBI primer set, a first-round RT-PCR was run on the TCR CDR3. TCRdb re-derived calls from the multiplex PCR reads in MiXCR, one entry per CDR3 protein. The sample contains 600,000 to 750,000 distinct CDR3 sequences, around 16% of which appear only once. The material sequenced was blood. These receptors originate from a man aged 50 to 59 with Graves' hyperthyroidism.

Points on this clonotype: Possible read error: a much larger clone is one base away. A read error is likely, as this CDR3 ends without the conserved phenylalanine or tryptophan. This chain links TRBV7-9 with TRBJ2-3, with 7 nucleotides matching TRBD1. V dropped 5 bases and J dropped 0; count of bases not matched to a gene: 8. The CDR3 length is 16 residues. Germline CDR1 is SEHNR and CDR2 is FQNEAQ (reference sequence). CDR3 sequence reads: CASSPRTGTSTDTQYY. CDR3 nucleotides: TGTGCCAGCAGCCCTCGGACAGGAACTAGCACAGATACGCAGTATTAT.

The rearrangement links TRBV25-1 to TRBJ2-1, with D possibly matching TRBD2 (6 bases). Germline CDR1 and CDR2: MGHDK and SYGVNS. The CDR3 totals 13 residues. Trimming left V 8 bases short and J 5 bases short, with 13 bases between. DNA of the CDR3: TGTGCCAGCGGAGGGACTGGAAACAATGAGCAGTTCTTC. Amino acid sequence: CASGGTGNNEQFF.

This clonotype was detected many times. The chain carries TRBV30 and TRBJ1-1; no clear D. Trimming cost V 0 bases and J 6 bases, with 8 bases left between them. This CDR3 spans 12 amino acids. Germline lookup yields CDR1 GTSNPN and CDR2 SVGIG (reference sequence). The CDR3 region has the DNA TGTGCCTGGAGTGTATCGGGAGCTGAAGCTTTCTTT. Encoded protein: CAWSVSGAEAFF.

This clonotype was recorded at least ten times. The J gene is TRBJ2-1, the V gene TRBV7-3; possible D gene TRBD2, 6 bases. Germline V lookup: CDR1 SGHTA, CDR2 FQGTGA. The ends were cut back, 4 bases at V and 0 bases at J, with 13 bases in the middle. The CDR3 is made up of 16 amino acids. The CDR3 DNA is TGTGCCAGCAGCTATTTTAGCGGTCACTCCTACAATGAGCAGTTCTTC. Its translation is CASSYFSGHSYNEQFF.

CDR3 sequence: CASSLKYETQYF. The CDR3 DNA is TGTGCCAGCAGCTTAAAGTACGAGACCCAGTACTTC. The V call is TRBV7-2, the J call TRBJ2-5; unclear D gene. With 2 bases removed from V and 5 bases from J, the gap between germline ends came to 6 bases. This CDR3 has 12 residues. CDR1 is SGHTA, CDR2 FQGNSA, per germline.

This clonotype came up many times. The chain combines TRBV30 with TRBJ2-7; D is uncertain. The germline V and J ends were trimmed by 3 bases and 2 bases, with 5 bases remaining between them. Germline CDR1 and CDR2: GTSNPN and SVGIG (reference sequence). This CDR3 region has 11 residues. This chain's CDR3 is CAWRTAYEQYF. In DNA form, the CDR3 reads TGTGCCTGGAGGACGGCCTACGAGCAGTACTTC.

Of note for this clonotype: A clone one base away is much larger, so this may be a read error. The V call is TRBV28, the J call TRBJ2-3, with 8 bases matching TRBD1. Germline CDR1 reads MDHEN; CDR2 reads SYDVKM. The CDR3 covers 14 residues. CDR3 in DNA: TGTGCCAGCAGTTCCAGGGGGCCGGCAGATATGCAGTATTTT. It is translated as CASSSRGPADMQYF. Together with reference TRBV28 and TRBJ2-3, the CDR3 gives the full variable domain: DVKVTQSSRYLVKRTGEKVFLECVQDMDHENMFWYRQDPGLGLRLIYFSYDVKMKEKGDIPEGYSVSREKKERFSLILESASTNQTSMYLCASSSRGPADMQYFGPGTRLTVL.

The V call is TRBV25-1, the J call TRBJ2-7; either TRBD1 or TRBD2 may supply D (6 bases each). Germline loops: CDR1 MGHDK, CDR2 SYGVNS. The CDR3 is 13 residues long. Trimming pared 8 bases from V and 3 bases from J, leaving 14 bases between. In DNA form, the CDR3 reads TGTGCCAGCGGTCCCGGGGGCTACTACGAGCAGTACTTC. Encoded protein: CASGPGGYYEQYF.

This clonotype was counted a few times. V and J are TRBV10-3 and TRBJ1-3; TRBD1 is a possible D gene (5 bases). The CDR3 has 14 residues. Germline V gene lookup returns CDR1 ENHRY and CDR2 SYGVKD. The V end was cut by 2 bases, the J end by 8 bases, with 13 bases between. The CDR3 region is CAISESRGEDTIYF. In DNA, the CDR3 is TGTGCCATCAGTGAGAGTAGGGGCGAGGACACCATATATTTT.

The chain links TRBV28 to TRBJ2-7; the match to TRBD1 covers 10 bases. V dropped 11 bases and J dropped 1; count of bases not matched to a gene: 5. Germline-derived CDR1 and CDR2 are MDHEN and SYDVKM. The CDR3 is made up of 13 amino acids. In DNA, the CDR3 is TGTGCCGGAGGACAGGGGGGGTCCTACGAGCAGTACTTC. Protein: CAGGQGGSYEQYF.

This clonotype was picked up many times. This sequence joins TRBV7-8 and TRBJ1-2; D unclear. This CDR3 has 16 amino acids. Germline values: CDR1 SGHVS, CDR2 FQNEAQ. V lost 1 base and J 6 bases, leaving 18 bases between the germline ends. CDR3 in DNA: TGTGCCAGCAGCTTAGTAACGGGATCTCCCAACCATGGCTACACCTTC. Translation gives CASSLVTGSPNHGYTF.

The rearrangement links TRBV3-1 to TRBJ2-7; TRBD2 matches 7 bases. After removal of 6 bases from V and 6 bases from J, the junction contained 11 bases not matched to a gene. This CDR3 comprises 14 residues. The germline V gene encodes CDR1 LGHDT and CDR2 YNNKEL (reference sequence). The CDR3 DNA sequence: TGTGCCAGCAGTCTCGGGACTAATCGCCCCGAGCAGTACTTC. This sequence encodes CASSLGTNRPEQYF.

This clonotype was observed at least ten times. The chain uses TRBV19 and TRBJ2-7, with 11 bases identical to TRBD1. The CDR3 length is 15 residues. V lost 6 bases and J lost 2; bases outside the gene matches: 6. Germline CDR1 reads LNHDA; CDR2 reads SQIVND (reference sequence). The CDR3: CASRYGQGATYEQYF. The CDR3 nucleotides are TGTGCCAGTAGATACGGACAGGGGGCTACCTACGAGCAGTACTTC.

Only a few counts were recorded for this clonotype. The chain links TRBV2 to TRBJ1-2; D is uncertain. Germline V gene data show CDR1 as SNHLY and CDR2 as FYNNEI. Trimming pared 2 bases from V and 4 bases from J, leaving 8 bases between. CDR3 length equals 13 residues. CDR3 nucleotides: TGTGCCAGCAGTGAACCGGGAGCCTATGGCTACACCTTC. Translation gives CASSEPGAYGYTF.

This CDR3 is CASSFTGVIYEQYF. CDR3 in DNA: TGTGCCAGCAGCTTCACGGGGGTGATCTACGAGCAGTACTTC. The chain employs TRBV7-9 and TRBJ2-7, with D perhaps matching TRBD2 (6 bases). Germline V gives CDR1 SEHNR, CDR2 FQNEAQ (reference sequence). V shed 3 bases and J shed 3 bases, with 12 bases lying between them. The CDR3 consists of 14 residues.

This clonotype was seen ten or more times. V and J are TRBV7-2 and TRBJ1-2, with a weak D call TRBD1 (5 bases). CDR1 is SGHTA and CDR2 is FQGNSA in the germline V gene. The V gene lost 4 bases and the J gene lost 3 bases, with 9 bases spanning the gap. The CDR3 has 13 residues. This CDR3 is CASSWDRDYGYTF. In nucleotides, the CDR3 is TGTGCCAGCAGCTGGGACCGAGACTATGGCTACACCTTC.

The chain employs TRBV19 and TRBJ2-2; the match to TRBD1 covers 8 bases. CDR3 length equals 16 residues. In germline, CDR1 is LNHDA, CDR2 SQIVND (reference sequence). Trimming at V came to 5 bases and at J to 1 base, leaving 6 bases not matched to a gene. CDR3 sequence: CASSVRGQLNTGELFF. The CDR3 nucleotides are TGTGCCAGTAGTGTCAGGGGGCAGTTGAACACCGGGGAGCTGTTTTTT.